A selection of T cell receptor beta chains follows, all from one sample in a study of beta chain features in type 1 diabetes. Clones were read by immunoSEQ multiplex PCR, and TCRdb kept only the in-frame ones, dropping some. The profile shows about 900,000 clones, 15% to 20% of them singletons. Material for sequencing was naive CD4+ T cells from blood. The receptors were gathered from a woman under 30 in good health. Both conserved end residues are part of each CDR3. The order of the fields is J gene, V gene, CDR3 length, clone size, D gene, CDR3 protein, CDR3 DNA. D genes are given only for firm matches. The size entry is marked missing in some rows and otherwise reads once, few, many or a size class.

TRBJ2-6	TRBV19	18	few	TRBD2	CASSIGTSADSGANVLTF	TGTGCCAGTAGTATTGGAACTAGCGCGGATTCTGGGGCCAACGTCCTGACTTTC
TRBJ2-7	TRBV5-1	15	.	TRBD1	CASSLAGQVHHEQYF	TGCGCCAGCAGCTTGGCCGGACAGGTTCACCACGAGCAGTACTTC
TRBJ2-3	TRBV28	14	few	TRBD1	CASRMQGAGDTQYF	TGTGCCAGCAGAATGCAGGGGGCAGGGGATACGCAGTATTTT
TRBJ2-1	TRBV18	14	few	.	CASSRGDSYNEQFF	TGTGCCAGCTCAAGGGGAGACTCCTACAATGAGCAGTTCTTC
TRBJ1-4	TRBV27	17	.	TRBD1	CASSLGAGTGEREKLFF	TGTGCCAGCAGTTTAGGGGCGGGAACAGGGGAGCGGGAAAAACTGTTTTTT
TRBJ2-7	TRBV6-5	14	few	TRBD1	CASSYGQGVYEQYF	TGTGCCAGCAGTTACGGACAGGGAGTCTACGAGCAGTACTTC
TRBJ1-5	TRBV15	14	few	.	CATSRNRANQPQHF	TGTGCCACCAGCAGGAACAGGGCCAATCAGCCCCAGCATTTT
TRBJ1-1	TRBV4-1	15	.	.	CASSARDSMNTEAFF	TGCGCCAGCAGCGCCCGGGATTCTATGAACACTGAAGCTTTCTTT
TRBJ1-1	TRBV28	11	few	.	CASLSSREAFF	TGTGCCAGCTTGTCGTCCCGGGAAGCTTTCTTT
TRBJ2-1	TRBV18	14	.	TRBD2	CASSPIAGVYEQFF	TGTGCCAGCTCACCGATAGCGGGAGTCTATGAGCAGTTCTTC
TRBJ2-5	TRBV9	15	.	TRBD2	CASSVGSGSPETQYF	TGTGCCAGCAGCGTAGGGAGCGGGAGCCCGGAGACCCAGTACTTC
TRBJ2-2	TRBV7-9	13	.	.	CASSFSGAGELFF	TGTGCCAGCAGCTTTTCAGGGGCCGGGGAGCTGTTTTTT
TRBJ2-7	TRBV5-1	15	.	TRBD1	CASSLGSTGVYEQYF	TGCGCCAGCAGCTTGGGGTCGACAGGGGTCTACGAGCAGTACTTC
TRBJ2-1	TRBV18	17	.	.	CASSPFHMDLGYNEQFF	TGTGCCAGCTCCCCCTTCCACATGGACTTGGGATACAATGAGCAGTTCTTC
TRBJ2-1	TRBV6-5	14	.	TRBD1	CASAVQGIYNEQFF	TGTGCCAGCGCCGTACAGGGGATCTACAATGAGCAGTTCTTC
TRBJ2-1	TRBV11-2	16	.	TRBD1	CASSLTRQGWDNEQFF	TGTGCCAGCAGCTTAACCCGACAGGGGTGGGACAATGAGCAGTTCTTC
TRBJ2-5	TRBV29-1	13	.	TRBD1	CSVKGQGGETQYF	TGCAGCGTTAAAGGACAGGGCGGCGAGACCCAGTACTTC
TRBJ1-1	TRBV7-9	17	.	.	CASSLEGYGLGNTEAFF	TGTGCCAGCAGCTTAGAAGGCTACGGACTGGGGAACACTGAAGCTTTCTTT
TRBJ1-6	TRBV9	13	few	.	CASSVAGGTKLHF	TGTGCCAGCAGCGTAGCTGGAGGGACCAAACTCCACTTT
TRBJ2-7	TRBV21-1	15	few	.	CASSKWTGNVHEQYF	TGTGCCAGCAGCAAATGGACAGGGAATGTGCACGAGCAGTACTTC
TRBJ2-4	TRBV28	13	few	.	CASRDSTKNIQYF	TGTGCCAGCAGGGACAGCACCAAAAACATTCAGTACTTC
TRBJ2-4	TRBV19	14	.	.	CASRHTGEENIQYF	TGTGCCAGTAGACACACAGGGGAGGAAAACATTCAGTACTTC
TRBJ2-5	TRBV18	16	few	TRBD1	CASQPSPGQMQETQYF	TGTGCCAGCCAACCCTCGCCGGGACAGATGCAAGAGACCCAGTACTTC
TRBJ1-2	TRBV4-2	14	.	.	CASSPGTAGYGYTF	TGTGCCAGCAGCCCCGGGACGGCTGGCTATGGCTACACCTTC
TRBJ1-2	TRBV9	15	.	.	CASRAGAGTKYGYTF	TGTGCCAGCAGGGCCGGCGCAGGCACGAAATATGGCTACACCTTC
TRBJ1-5	TRBV6-1	16	.	.	CASSETGTARNQPQHF	TGTGCCAGCAGTGAAACCGGGACGGCAAGAAATCAGCCCCAGCATTTT
TRBJ1-1	TRBV5-1	14	few	.	CASSAGIGDTEAFF	TGCGCCAGCAGCGCCGGCATTGGGGATACTGAAGCTTTCTTT
TRBJ1-1	TRBV19	15	.	.	CASSSRVMLNTEAFF	TGTGCCAGTAGTAGCCGGGTGATGCTGAACACTGAAGCTTTCTTT
TRBJ2-7	TRBV5-5	13	.	.	CASSPPTVYEQYF	TGTGCCAGCAGTCCACCTACGGTCTACGAGCAGTACTTC
TRBJ2-2	TRBV5-4	16	.	TRBD2	CASSPSIAGVGGELFF	TGTGCCAGCAGCCCGAGTATAGCGGGAGTCGGCGGGGAGCTGTTTTTT
TRBJ2-3	TRBV5-1	16	few	TRBD2	CASSFYRTSGTDTQYF	TGCGCCAGCAGCTTCTACCGGACTAGCGGCACAGATACGCAGTATTTT
TRBJ2-2	TRBV9	14	.	.	CASSPRLITGELFF	TGTGCCAGCAGCCCACGATTGATCACCGGGGAGCTGTTTTTT
TRBJ2-5	TRBV18	14	.	.	CASSLNRDGETQYF	TGTGCCAGCTCACTTAACAGGGATGGGGAGACCCAGTACTTC
TRBJ2-1	TRBV9	15	.	.	CASSVVAAPYNEQFF	TGTGCCAGCAGCGTAGTAGCGGCACCTTACAATGAGCAGTTCTTC
TRBJ2-1	TRBV18	16	once	.	CASSPGSAGSTDEQFF	TGTGCCAGCTCACCAGGTTCGGCGGGAAGTACGGATGAGCAGTTCTTC
TRBJ2-3	TRBV7-9	17	.	.	CASSSTSGGNPADTQYF	TGTGCCAGCAGCTCCACCAGCGGCGGGAACCCAGCAGATACGCAGTATTTT
TRBJ2-7	TRBV11-1	13	.	.	CASSSPSRPQQYF	TGTGCCAGCAGCTCGCCCTCCAGGCCTCAGCAGTACTTC
TRBJ2-1	TRBV5-1	17	few	TRBD2	CASSPLPGLGSHNEQFF	TGCGCCAGCAGCCCACTCCCGGGACTAGGGTCCCACAATGAGCAGTTCTTC
TRBJ2-3	TRBV7-2	14	few	.	CASSLALGLDTQYF	TGTGCCAGCAGCTTAGCGCTCGGACTTGATACGCAGTATTTT
TRBJ1-2	TRBV29-1	12	.	.	CSVEANNYGYTF	TGCAGCGTTGAAGCCAACAACTATGGCTACACCTTC
TRBJ2-4	TRBV4-3	15	.	.	CASSLDIRMKNIQYF	TGCGCCAGCAGCCTTGATATACGGATGAAAAACATTCAGTACTTC
TRBJ2-2	TRBV6-6	13	.	.	CASSVVNTGELFF	TGTGCCAGCAGTGTAGTAAACACCGGGGAGCTGTTTTTT
TRBJ2-1	TRBV7-6	16	.	.	CASSPRAGLSYNEQFF	TGTGCCAGCAGCCCCCGCGCGGGTCTTTCCTACAATGAGCAGTTCTTC
TRBJ2-1	TRBV2	12	few	.	CASSEIGNEQFF	TGTGCCAGCAGTGAAATAGGGAATGAGCAGTTCTTC
TRBJ1-5	TRBV28	12	.	.	CASSQGNQPQHF	TGTGCCAGCAGCCAGGGGAATCAGCCCCAGCATTTT
TRBJ1-5	TRBV5-6	14	.	.	CASSPSYSNQPQHF	TGTGCCAGCAGCCCCTCTTATAGCAATCAGCCCCAGCATTTT
TRBJ2-5	TRBV5-6	14	.	TRBD2	CASSLPGGQETQYF	TGTGCCAGCAGCTTGCCCGGGGGGCAAGAGACCCAGTACTTC
TRBJ1-2	TRBV7-9	18	.	TRBD1	CASSPDSGTGAPDYGYTF	TGTGCCAGCAGCCCCGATTCCGGGACAGGGGCTCCCGACTATGGCTACACCTTC
TRBJ2-3	TRBV28	16	few	.	CASINGQGSYTDTQYF	TGTGCCAGCATTAACGGACAAGGGTCGTACACAGATACGCAGTATTTT
TRBJ2-2	TRBV4-2	16	few	TRBD2	CASSQNPTSDTGELFF	TGTGCCAGCAGCCAAAATCCCACTAGCGACACCGGGGAGCTGTTTTTT
TRBJ2-7	TRBV9	16	few	.	CASSVVPQTNTYEQYF	TGTGCCAGCAGCGTAGTGCCACAAACCAACACCTACGAGCAGTACTTC
TRBJ2-1	TRBV4-3	15	few	TRBD2	CASSQGSSGYNEQFF	TGCGCCAGCAGCCAAGGTTCTAGCGGATACAATGAGCAGTTCTTC
TRBJ2-2	TRBV5-1	14	.	.	CASTPGLITGELFF	TGCGCCAGCACCCCGGGACTCATCACCGGGGAGCTGTTTTTT
TRBJ2-1	TRBV5-1	16	few	.	CASTGGGGFGWNEQFF	TGCGCCAGCACAGGCGGTGGGGGGTTTGGGTGGAATGAGCAGTTCTTC